These 24 T cell receptor beta chains were sequenced from one sample in a study of shared clonotypes between healthy human individuals. Positively selected for CCR7, the CD45RO-negative cells used as naive CD8 cells excluded terminally differentiated effector memory CD45RA+ cells. Profiled with immunoSEQ multiplex PCR; TCRdb holds only in-frame clones, not every one. Here the sample spans millions of clones, just under 95% being singletons. Sequenced material: naive CD8+ T cells sorted from blood. These receptors were obtained from a man younger than 30 in good health.

This chain connects TRBV27 to TRBJ2-7; 7 bases match TRBD1. V shed 4 bases and J 2 bases; nucleotides not matched to a gene: 11. Per the germline V gene, CDR1 is MNHEY and CDR2 is SMNVEV (reference sequence). The CDR3 contains 16 residues. CDR3 amino acids: CASSSADRVVPYEQYF. As DNA, the CDR3 is TGTGCCAGCAGTTCCGCAGACAGGGTAGTCCCCTACGAGCAGTACTTC.

The rearrangement joins TRBV10-1 to TRBJ2-3; TRBD2 might be the D (6 bases). Deletions cut 3 bases from V and 4 bases from J, with 8 bases between. This CDR3 spans 13 amino acids. Germline assignment: CDR1 WNHNN and CDR2 SYGVQD (reference sequence). As DNA, the CDR3 is TGCGCCAGCAGTGACGGAGGGTCAGATACGCAGTATTTT. Its protein product is CASSDGGSDTQYF.

This clone appeared once. The gene calls are TRBV9 and TRBJ2-7, with TRBD1 matching over 8 bases. The CDR3 totals 16 residues. Germline lookup yields CDR1 SGDLS and CDR2 YYNGEE. The V gene end was trimmed by 4 bases and the J gene end by 0 bases; junction bases not matched to a gene: 9. The CDR3 region has the DNA TGTGCCAGCAGCCCATCCGTGACAGGGGCCTCCTACGAGCAGTACTTC. Translation: CASSPSVTGASYEQYF.

The rearrangement joins TRBV2 to TRBJ2-7; TRBD2 aligns across 9 bases. The CDR3 covers 18 residues. The V gene's germline CDR1 is SNHLY and CDR2 FYNNEI. V shed 1 base, J shed 1 base, and the junction held 11 bases outside the gene matches. CDR3 DNA sequence: TGTGCCAGCAGTGAAGTGGTAGCGGGGGCCGAACTTTCCTACGAGCAGTACTTC. Its translation is CASSEVVAGAELSYEQYF.

CDR3 loop: CAWSIGDATNEKLFF. The CDR3 DNA reads as TGTGCCTGGAGTATTGGGGACGCAACTAATGAAAAACTGTTTTTT. J is TRBJ1-4 and V is TRBV30; the D gene is possibly TRBD1 (5 bases). The CDR3 is made up of 15 amino acids. Trimming left V 2 bases short and J 0 bases short, with 10 bases between. Germline-derived CDR1 and CDR2 are GTSNPN and SVGIG (reference sequence).

CDR3 sequence: CASSPTSGGAGDTQYF. The CDR3 nucleotides are TGTGCCAGCAGTCCCACTAGCGGGGGGGCAGGGGATACGCAGTATTTT. V and J are TRBV27 and TRBJ2-3; 13 nucleotides match TRBD2. Losses at the gene ends were 5 bases for V and 6 bases for J; bases not matched to a gene: 8. Looked up from germline, CDR1 is MNHEY and CDR2 is SMNVEV (reference sequence). The CDR3 runs 16 residues.

This clone was found once. The rearrangement uses TRBV13 and TRBJ1-1; 7 positions agree with TRBD1. With 6 bases clipped from V and 8 bases from J, the junction kept 6 bases outside the gene matches. Germline CDR1 and CDR2: PRHDT and FYEKMQ (reference sequence). The CDR3 totals 12 residues. CDR3 loop: CASSREQGEAFF. CDR3 coding DNA: TGTGCCAGCAGTCGGGAACAGGGGGAAGCTTTCTTT. The variable domain in full, completed from reference TRBV13 and TRBJ1-1, reads AAGVIQSPRHLIKEKRETATLKCYPIPRHDTVYWYQQGPGQDPQFLISFYEKMQSDKGSIPDRFSAQQFSDYHSELNMSSLELGDSALYFCASSREQGEAFFGQGTRLTVV.

The chain has TRBV5-6 and TRBJ1-2; no firm D call. The CDR3 has 14 amino acids. CDR1 is SGHDT and CDR2 is YYEEEE in the germline V gene. V lost 1 base and J 6 bases, leaving 13 bases between the germline ends. In DNA, the CDR3 is TGTGCCAGCAGCTTGCGCATCGCCGTGGATGGCTACACCTTC. Its protein product is CASSLRIAVDGYTF.

The CDR3 bases are TGTGCCAGCAGCTCGACGACTAGCTACAATGAGCAGTTCTTC. Amino acid sequence: CASSSTTSYNEQFF. The chain couples TRBV7-8 to TRBJ2-1; D possibly corresponds to TRBD2 (6 bases). V lost 4 bases to trimming and J lost 3 bases, with 10 bases between them. The CDR3 has 14 residues. Germline CDR1 reads SGHVS; CDR2 reads FQNEAQ.

The chain couples TRBV6-5 to TRBJ2-1; TRBD1 aligns across 9 bases. Germline V gives CDR1 MNHEY, CDR2 SVGAGI. Trimming took 1 base from V and 7 from J; bases not matched to a gene: 5. The CDR3 sequence is 15 residues long. Written as DNA, the CDR3 is TGTGCCAGCAGTTACTTTGGACAGGGGAGGAATGAGCAGTTCTTC. Amino acids: CASSYFGQGRNEQFF.

This clone was found a few times. The V call is TRBV27, the J call TRBJ1-5; 9 nucleotides match TRBD1. The CDR3 contains 15 residues. The germline gives CDR1 MNHEY, CDR2 SMNVEV (reference sequence). V lost 5 bases, J lost 4 bases, and 6 bases stayed unmatched. The DNA for the CDR3 is TGTGCCAGCAGTCTCCGGGACAGGGTTAATCAGCCCCAGCATTTT. Protein: CASSLRDRVNQPQHF.

The chain combines TRBV5-8 with TRBJ1-2, with D possibly TRBD1 on 5 matching bases. Germline-derived CDR1 and CDR2 are SGHTS and YDEGEE. The CDR3 covers 13 residues. Trimming removed 0 bases from V and 7 bases from J, with 10 bases in between. CDR3 sequence (DNA): TGTGCCAGCAGCTTGGGACAGATATCTGGCTACACCTTC. This codes for CASSLGQISGYTF.

The V gene is TRBV18, the J gene TRBJ1-5; the D is unclear. V lost 4 bases and J lost 7, with 11 bases in between. The germline gives CDR1 KGHSH, CDR2 LQKENI. This CDR3 has 13 residues. The CDR3 loop reads CASSRESWQPQHF. The CDR3 DNA follows: TGTGCCAGCTCACGTGAAAGCTGGCAGCCCCAGCATTTT.

The gene calls are TRBV2 and TRBJ2-1; a weak D match, TRBD1 (6 bases). This CDR3 is built from 17 residues. The V gene lost 4 bases and the J gene lost 4 bases, with 20 bases spanning the gap. Germline V lookup: CDR1 SNHLY, CDR2 FYNNEI. The CDR3, as DNA: TGTGCCAGCAGTGCCTTTGTGCCAGGGGCTGAATACAATGAGCAGTTCTTC. Translation: CASSAFVPGAEYNEQFF.

J is TRBJ2-7 and V is TRBV4-1; tentatively, D is TRBD2 (5 bases). Trimming shortened V by 0 bases and J by 1 base, and 13 bases separated the two germline ends. This CDR3 region has 16 residues. Looked up from germline, CDR1 is MGHRA and CDR2 is YSYEKL. The CDR3 bases are TGCGCCAGCAGCCAAGATCCCTTTACTAGTTCCTACGAGCAGTACTTC. Encoded protein: CASSQDPFTSSYEQYF.

V usage is TRBV27 and J usage is TRBJ2-7, with D possibly matching TRBD2 (5 bases). Germline CDR1 is MNHEY and CDR2 is SMNVEV (reference sequence). V gave up 6 bases and J gave up 4 bases, with 13 bases separating them. The CDR3 loop spans 13 amino acids. In DNA form, the CDR3 reads TGTGCCAGCAGGGATAGCGACGAATACGAGCAGTACTTC. This translates into CASRDSDEYEQYF.

The chain links TRBV6-5 to TRBJ1-2, with D hard to call. V was shortened by 1 base and J by 8 bases, with 11 bases between the two germline ends. The CDR3 runs to 13 residues. Looked up from germline, CDR1 is MNHEY and CDR2 is SVGAGI. Here the CDR3 reads CASSYFRESGYTF. CDR3 sequence (DNA): TGTGCCAGCAGTTACTTCCGGGAGTCCGGCTACACCTTC.

The chain combines TRBV11-2 with TRBJ2-1, with D tentatively TRBD1 or TRBD2 (7 bases each). Germline CDR1 reads SGHAT; CDR2 reads FQNNGV. CDR3 length: 16 residues. V lost 5 bases, J lost 6 bases, and 20 bases lay in between. CDR3 region: CASSRGGGGDLNEQFF. The CDR3 region has the DNA TGTGCCAGCAGCCGAGGGGGCGGGGGAGACCTCAATGAGCAGTTCTTC.

The chain joins TRBV6-6 to TRBJ2-1, with 9 bases aligning to TRBD1. Looked up from germline, CDR1 is MNHNY and CDR2 is SVGAGI (reference sequence). The V segment lost 7 bases and the J segment 3 bases; nucleotides outside the gene matches: 7. This CDR3 is built from 15 residues. In nucleotides, the CDR3 is TGTGCCAGCACTAACGCGGACAGGGGCTACAATGAGCAGTTCTTC. Its protein product is CASTNADRGYNEQFF.

The CDR3 sequence: CASWVPGQGSSGANVLTF. The DNA of the CDR3 is TGTGCCAGCTGGGTGCCGGGACAGGGGTCCTCTGGGGCCAACGTCCTGACTTTC. V usage is TRBV7-9 and J usage is TRBJ2-6; TRBD1 aligns across 10 bases. J gave up 0 bases and V 8 bases, and 10 bases lay outside the gene matches. CDR1 is SEHNR, CDR2 FQNEAQ, per germline (reference sequence). The CDR3 has 18 residues.

The CDR3 is CASSVSQDFYGYTF. The CDR3 DNA reads TGCGCCAGCAGTGTATCTCAGGATTTCTATGGCTACACCTTC. The V call is TRBV10-2, the J call TRBJ1-2; no reliable D call. Germline CDR1 reads WSHSY; CDR2 reads SAAADI. V gave up 4 bases and J gave up 4 bases, with 13 bases separating them. This CDR3 has 14 residues.

The V gene is TRBV4-1, the J gene TRBJ1-3; D is undetermined. The CDR3 has 13 residues. Germline V lookup: CDR1 MGHRA, CDR2 YSYEKL. The V end lost 3 bases, the J end lost 0 bases, and 3 bases lay between the germline ends. In DNA, the CDR3 is TGCGCCAGCAGCCACGGCTCTGGAAACACCATATATTTT. Its protein product is CASSHGSGNTIYF.

The chain links TRBV11-2 to TRBJ2-1; TRBD2 agrees at 9 bases. The CDR3 has 16 residues. V trimming: 2 bases; J trimming: 5 bases; junction bases outside the gene matches: 7. The germline gives CDR1 SGHAT, CDR2 FQNNGV. Here the CDR3 DNA reads TGTGCCAGCAGCTTATCGGCTAGCGGGACCCACAATGAGCAGTTCTTC. This translates into CASSLSASGTHNEQFF.

V and J are TRBV9 and TRBJ2-5; 8 bases match TRBD2. The CDR3 spans 15 residues. Looked up from germline, CDR1 is SGDLS and CDR2 is YYNGEE. Unmatched junction bases numbered 7, after V lost 5 bases and J lost 1 base. CDR3 region: CASSTGLASQETQYF. The CDR3 region has the DNA TGTGCCAGCAGTACAGGACTAGCCTCCCAAGAGACCCAGTACTTC.